The rows below give T cell receptor beta chains drawn from one sample of a study of blood T cell repertoires in COVID-19. This table comes from immunoSEQ multiplex PCR, and its TCRdb copy is limited to in-frame clones, with some not included. Found here are about 220,000 clones, over 65% of them singletons; the top ten hold 3% to 4%. Input material: PBMCs or T cells enriched from blood (not recorded which). Receptors originate from a woman aged 60-70 years who had recovered from COVID-19. The CDR3 runs from the conserved cysteine through the conserved F or W. A D gene is named only where the DNA matches it firmly.

>NA|TRBV9|TRBJ2-2
CASSVGPGSNTGELFF
>NA|TRBV6-2/TRBV6-3|TRBJ2-5
CASSFAGRGAQETQYF
>NA|TRBV5-1|TRBJ2-3
CASSSFGQADTQYF
>NA|TRBV11-2|TRBJ2-7
CASTRQGSEQYF
>NA|TRBV19|TRBJ2-7
CASRDSDLYEQYF
>TRBD1|TRBV5-1|TRBJ2-3
CASSLVTGGYTQYF
>NA|TRBV11-2|TRBJ1-1
CASSLLDSLNTEAFF
>NA|TRBV27|TRBJ2-3
CASSLRRGVGTDTQYF
>NA|TRBV7-2|TRBJ1-5
CASSLRGNQPQHF
>NA|TRBV2|TRBJ1-5
CASSVFGGSAQPQHF
>TRBD1|TRBV5-6|TRBJ1-5
CASSLDRGRQPQHF
>NA|TRBV7-3|TRBJ2-3
CASSLRGSDADTQYF
>NA|TRBV9|TRBJ1-2
CASSVGLGGGYTF
>NA|TRBV3-1/TRBV3-2|TRBJ1-5
CASSHAGGNQPQHF
>NA|TRBV6-5|TRBJ1-2
CATYHGGYTF
>TRBD2|TRBV6-2/TRBV6-3|TRBJ2-7
CASSIFRGGLAGATQYF
>NA|TRBV12-3/TRBV12-4|TRBJ1-3
CAIAGYSGNTIYF
>NA|TRBV2|TRBJ2-1
CASIRGNEQFF
>NA|TRBV12-3/TRBV12-4|TRBJ1-5
CASSFSRDQPQHF
>NA|TRBV25-1|TRBJ2-2
CASAITNTGELFF
>NA|TRBV21-1|TRBJ2-5
CASSKALAGEGETQYF
>NA|TRBV20-1|TRBJ1-2
CSAGTKGYTF
>TRBD2|TRBV4-2|TRBJ2-5
CASSQGLGLADQETQYF
>NA|TRBV6-5|TRBJ2-7
CASSYSSTGTYEQYF
>NA|TRBV2|TRBJ2-7
CASSEAWGLYEQYF
>NA|TRBV21-1|TRBJ2-1
CASSIGRGVDYNEQFF